These T cell receptor beta chains were read from a single sample in a study of blood T cell repertoires in COVID-19. The method was immunoSEQ multiplex PCR; TCRdb's version includes in-frame clones alone and lacks a portion of them. The table lists about 190,000 clones, approximately 79% of them singletons. Source material: peripheral blood. These receptors were collected from a woman aged 50 to 60 with acute or convalescent COVID-19. CDR3s include the opening cysteine and the closing phenylalanine or tryptophan. Each record gives: D gene, V gene, clone size, J gene, CDR3 DNA, CDR3 protein. The D gene is left open where the match is weak. Not all rows give a size; the values are once, few, many and, for expanded clones, a class.

d_gene: TRBD2; v_gene: TRBV18; abundance: few; j_gene: TRBJ2-7; CDR3nt: TGTGCCAGCTCACCACACCTAGCGGGGGTAGGGGATGAGCAGTACTTC; CDR3aa: CASSPHLAGVGDEQYF
d_gene: -; v_gene: TRBV20-1; abundance: -; j_gene: TRBJ2-7; CDR3nt: TGCAGTGCTATCAGGGGCTACGAGCAGTACTTC; CDR3aa: CSAIRGYEQYF
d_gene: -; v_gene: TRBV7-8; abundance: -; j_gene: TRBJ2-5; CDR3nt: TGTGCCAGCAGCCAAAACCCCTACAGACAAGAGACCCAGTACTTC; CDR3aa: CASSQNPYRQETQYF
d_gene: TRBD1; v_gene: TRBV6-5; abundance: few; j_gene: TRBJ1-1; CDR3nt: TGTGCCAGCAGGGGACAGGCCGGAGGAACTGAAGCTTTCTTT; CDR3aa: CASRGQAGGTEAFF
d_gene: -; v_gene: TRBV2; abundance: -; j_gene: TRBJ2-4; CDR3nt: TGTGCCAGCAGCGAGATTCCGGGGTCAGCCAAAAACATTCAGTACTTC; CDR3aa: CASSEIPGSAKNIQYF
d_gene: TRBD1; v_gene: TRBV7-9; abundance: once; j_gene: TRBJ1-2; CDR3nt: TGTGCCAGCAGCGCGGACAGGGATAGGAGGGATTCCTATGGCTACACCTTC; CDR3aa: CASSADRDRRDSYGYTF
d_gene: -; v_gene: TRBV11-2; abundance: -; j_gene: TRBJ1-2; CDR3nt: TGTGCCAGCAGCCCATCACAGAACTATGGCTACACCTTC; CDR3aa: CASSPSQNYGYTF
d_gene: -; v_gene: TRBV30; abundance: -; j_gene: TRBJ2-4; CDR3nt: TGTGCCTGGAGAGATTTTAGGGAGGAGTACTTC; CDR3aa: CAWRDFREEYF
d_gene: -; v_gene: TRBV4-3; abundance: -; j_gene: TRBJ2-1; CDR3nt: TGCGCCAGCAGCCAACACCAGGGCGGTACCAATGAGCAGTTCTTC; CDR3aa: CASSQHQGGTNEQFF
d_gene: TRBD1; v_gene: TRBV19; abundance: -; j_gene: TRBJ2-2; CDR3nt: TGTGCCGGGGGACAGCCGAACACCGGGGAGCTGTTTTTT; CDR3aa: CAGGQPNTGELFF
d_gene: TRBD1; v_gene: TRBV5-1; abundance: once; j_gene: TRBJ1-5; CDR3nt: TGCGCCAGCAGATACACGGACAGGGAAGATCAGCCCCAGCATTTT; CDR3aa: CASRYTDREDQPQHF
d_gene: -; v_gene: TRBV30; abundance: once; j_gene: TRBJ1-6; CDR3nt: TGTGCCTGGAGTGTCCTCAAGGTACCGGGTGAAAATTCACCCCTCCACTTT; CDR3aa: CAWSVLKVPGENSPLHF
d_gene: TRBD2; v_gene: TRBV4-2; abundance: -; j_gene: TRBJ2-2; CDR3nt: TGTGCCAGCAGCCAAGATCTAGCGGGAGCAGGTACCGGGGAGCTGTTTTTT; CDR3aa: CASSQDLAGAGTGELFF
d_gene: -; v_gene: TRBV9; abundance: -; j_gene: TRBJ2-7; CDR3nt: TGTGCCAGCAGCCCCCGTAAGGGGCGGAGCTACGAGCAGTACTTC; CDR3aa: CASSPRKGRSYEQYF
d_gene: -; v_gene: TRBV27; abundance: -; j_gene: TRBJ1-1; CDR3nt: TGTGCCAGCAGTTTACCCTTCCCGGGACAACCGAACACTGAAGCTTTCTTT; CDR3aa: CASSLPFPGQPNTEAFF
d_gene: -; v_gene: TRBV4-2; abundance: -; j_gene: TRBJ1-2; CDR3nt: TGTGCCAGCAGCCAACTCGGTCTCTATGGCTACACCTTC; CDR3aa: CASSQLGLYGYTF
d_gene: TRBD1; v_gene: TRBV30; abundance: -; j_gene: TRBJ2-7; CDR3nt: TGTGCCTGGAGTGCAGACAGGGGTCCCCCCTACGAGCAGTACTTC; CDR3aa: CAWSADRGPPYEQYF